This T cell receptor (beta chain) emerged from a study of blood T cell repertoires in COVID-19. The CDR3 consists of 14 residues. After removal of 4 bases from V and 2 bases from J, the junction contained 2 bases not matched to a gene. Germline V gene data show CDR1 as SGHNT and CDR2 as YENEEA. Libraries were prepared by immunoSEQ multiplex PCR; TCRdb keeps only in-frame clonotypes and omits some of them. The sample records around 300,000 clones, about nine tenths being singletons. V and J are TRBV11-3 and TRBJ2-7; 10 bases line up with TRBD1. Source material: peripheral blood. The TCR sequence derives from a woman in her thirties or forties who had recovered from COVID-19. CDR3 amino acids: CASSWGQGPYEQYF. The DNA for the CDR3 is TGTGCCAGCAGCTGGGGACAGGGGCCCTACGAGCAGTACTTC.